This T cell receptor (beta chain) was captured in a study of T cell changes during pregnancy in multiple sclerosis. Libraries were prepared by immunoSEQ multiplex PCR; TCRdb keeps only in-frame clonotypes and omits some of them. The sample lists more than 70,000 clones, 91% seen once, with 1.5% to 2% in the top ten. The CDR3 is 13 residues long. V gave up 0 bases and J gave up 5 bases, with 8 bases separating them. Germline CDR1 and CDR2: SGHTS and YDEGEE. This receptor was taken from a female donor in good health, enrolled as a control in a pregnancy study. The specimen was peripheral blood, collected after pregnancy. This chain joins TRBV5-8 and TRBJ2-5, with D uncertain. The CDR3 DNA reads as TGTGCCAGCAGCTTGGACAGCCCCGAGACCCAGTACTTC. This translates into CASSLDSPETQYF.